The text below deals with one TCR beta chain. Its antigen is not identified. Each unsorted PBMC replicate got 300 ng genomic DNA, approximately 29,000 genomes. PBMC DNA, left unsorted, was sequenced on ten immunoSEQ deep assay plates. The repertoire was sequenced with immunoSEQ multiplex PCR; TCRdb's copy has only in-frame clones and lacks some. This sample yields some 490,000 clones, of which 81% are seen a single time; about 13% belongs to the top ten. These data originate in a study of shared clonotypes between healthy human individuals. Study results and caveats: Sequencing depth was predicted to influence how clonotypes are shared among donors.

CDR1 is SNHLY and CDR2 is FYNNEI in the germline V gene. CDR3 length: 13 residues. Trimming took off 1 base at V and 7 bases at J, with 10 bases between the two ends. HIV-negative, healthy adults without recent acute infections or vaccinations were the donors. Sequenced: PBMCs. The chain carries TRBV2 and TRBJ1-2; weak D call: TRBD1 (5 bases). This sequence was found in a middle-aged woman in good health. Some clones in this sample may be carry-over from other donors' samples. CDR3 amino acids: CASSEVQGGGYTF. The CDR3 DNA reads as TGTGCCAGCAGTGAAGTCCAGGGCGGTGGCTACACCTTC.